The rows below give T cell receptor beta chains drawn from one sample of a study of OX40 agonist ivuxolimab in advanced cancers. Method: immunoSEQ multiplex PCR; TCRdb's copy keeps in-frame clones and lacks some. The profile shows some 99,000 clones, about 92% of them singletons. The sequencing here drew on CD4+ or CD8+ T cells sorted from blood, taken in a trial of the OX40 agonist ivuxolimab. Every receptor here comes from an adult with an advanced solid tumor such as melanoma, head and neck, liver or kidney cancer. CDR3s include the opening cysteine and the closing phenylalanine or tryptophan. A D gene is named only where the DNA matches it firmly. Rows may omit the clone size; those that give it use once, few, many or a size class.

CDR3 length: 14
J gene: TRBJ2-7
clone size: NA
V gene: TRBV4-3
D gene: NA
CDR3 DNA: TGCGCCAGCAGCCAAATACAGACCTCCTACGAGCAGTACTTC
CDR3 protein: CASSQIQTSYEQYF

CDR3 length: 15
J gene: TRBJ2-7
clone size: NA
V gene: TRBV5-6
D gene: NA
CDR3 DNA: TGTGCCAGCAGCTTCCTAGGGACGGGGCAATACGAGCAGTACTTC
CDR3 protein: CASSFLGTGQYEQYF

CDR3 length: 13
J gene: TRBJ1-2
clone size: NA
V gene: TRBV5-1
D gene: NA
CDR3 DNA: TGCGCCAGCAGCTTTGATCGCTTAAATAGCTACACCTTC
CDR3 protein: CASSFDRLNSYTF

CDR3 length: 15
J gene: TRBJ2-3
clone size: NA
V gene: TRBV6-5
D gene: NA
CDR3 DNA: TGTGCCAGCAGTTACTCGTCCCGAGAGAGGGATACGCAGTATTTT
CDR3 protein: CASSYSSRERDTQYF

CDR3 length: 18
J gene: TRBJ2-3
clone size: NA
V gene: TRBV18
D gene: TRBD2
CDR3 DNA: TGTGCCAGCTCACCACGGACTAGCGGGGGCCTGGGGGGGAATACGCAGTATTTT
CDR3 protein: CASSPRTSGGLGGNTQYF

CDR3 length: 13
J gene: TRBJ2-1
clone size: NA
V gene: TRBV7-3
D gene: TRBD1
CDR3 DNA: TGTGCCAGCAGCCCGGGGCAGGGGGCCGAGCAGTTCTTC
CDR3 protein: CASSPGQGAEQFF

CDR3 length: 15
J gene: TRBJ2-5
clone size: NA
V gene: TRBV7-7
D gene: NA
CDR3 DNA: TGTGCTAGCAGCTTAAGGCTGGTACAGGGCGAAACCCAGTACTTC
CDR3 protein: CASSLRLVQGETQYF

CDR3 length: 13
J gene: TRBJ1-1
clone size: once
V gene: TRBV15
D gene: NA
CDR3 DNA: TGTGCCACCAGCAGAGCGGACGGGGGGTTGGCTTTCTTT
CDR3 protein: CATSRADGGLAFF

CDR3 length: 14
J gene: TRBJ2-3
clone size: NA
V gene: TRBV27
D gene: NA
CDR3 DNA: TGTGCCAGCAGTTTCGGACCTAGCACAGATACGCAGTATTTT
CDR3 protein: CASSFGPSTDTQYF

CDR3 length: 13
J gene: TRBJ1-2
clone size: NA
V gene: TRBV29-1
D gene: NA
CDR3 DNA: TGCAGCGACAAAACGACCGCTGGATATGGCTACACCTTC
CDR3 protein: CSDKTTAGYGYTF